Shown below are 8 T cell receptor beta chains from a single sample sequenced in a study of regulatory T cells in long-lasting Graves disease. The authors built TCR beta libraries using iRepertoire HTBI primers and Arm-PCR of CDR3 regions. TCRdb ran MiXCR on the multiplex PCR reads and lists one entry per CDR3 protein. This table has 450,000 or so distinct CDR3 sequences, under 25% appearing once. Time point reported: persistent/refractory GD, antithyroid drugs over 5 years with positive TRAb. RNA isolated from PBMCs was used to make the TCR library. Sequenced here: peripheral blood mononuclear cells (PBMCs), sampled when the disease was refractory, from a patient treated with antithyroid drugs. Source of these receptors: a female donor with Graves disease.

At least ten counts were recorded for this clonotype. V gene TRBV3-1 combines with J gene TRBJ1-4; 9 nucleotides match TRBD1. CDR3 size: 15 residues. The V gene end was trimmed by 5 bases and the J gene end by 8 bases; junction bases not matched to a gene: 9. In germline, CDR1 is LGHDT, CDR2 YNNKEL (reference sequence). The DNA of the CDR3 is TGTGCCAGCAGCAGCGGATGGGACAGGGAGGAAAAACTGTTTTTT. Its translation: CASSSGWDREEKLFF.

This clonotype was seen a handful of times. This rearrangement joins TRBV5-6 to TRBJ1-1, with TRBD1 as a possible D gene (6 bases). V lost 3 bases and J lost 4, with 19 bases in between. Per the germline V gene, CDR1 is SGHDT and CDR2 is YYEEEE. The CDR3 totals 16 residues. CDR3 DNA sequence: TGTGCCAGCAGCTCCCGATCCGGGACATTATTCACTGAAGCTTTCTTT. Its protein is CASSSRSGTLFTEAFF.

To note about this clonotype: Possible read error: a much larger clone is one base away. The chain is built from TRBV7-6 and TRBJ2-7; 8 nucleotides match TRBD2. The germline V gene has CDR1 SGHVS and CDR2 FNYEAQ. The CDR3 length is 17 residues. The CDR3, as DNA: TGTGCCAGCAGCTCCAGCGGGGCCGGGACTAGAGACTACGAGCAGCACTTC. Amino acid sequence: CASSSSGAGTRDYEQHF.

The chain uses TRBV30 and TRBJ1-2; D call uncertain. Deletions cut 2 bases from V and 10 bases from J, with 11 bases between. This CDR3 contains 11 residues. Germline-derived CDR1 and CDR2 are GTSNPN and SVGIG (reference sequence). As DNA, the CDR3 is TGTGCCTGGAGTCCATTGAACCACTACACCTTC. This encodes CAWSPLNHYTF.

V and J are TRBV27 and TRBJ2-7; 7 bases are a match to TRBD2. Germline V CDR1 and CDR2: MNHEY, SMNVEV (reference sequence). The CDR3 has 16 amino acids. V was pared by 0 bases and J by 4 bases, with 9 bases of the junction left unmatched. The CDR3 reads CASSLSWREIGYEQYF. The CDR3 DNA reads as TGTGCCAGCAGTTTATCGTGGCGGGAGATCGGGTACGAGCAGTACTTC.

This clonotype showed up many times. The CDR3 DNA reads as TGTGCCAGCAGCCCTCTGACAGGGGGGAACACTGAAGCTTTCTTT. Translated: CASSPLTGGNTEAFF. The chain uses TRBV3-1 and TRBJ1-1; 9 bases are shared with TRBD1. This CDR3 region has 15 residues. Germline CDR1 is LGHDT and CDR2 is YNNKEL (reference sequence). The V segment lost 4 bases and the J segment 1 base; nucleotides outside the gene matches: 4.

This clonotype was seen only once. The chain uses TRBV19 and TRBJ2-5; D might be TRBD1 or TRBD2, each matching 6 bases. V shed 5 bases and J shed 5 bases, with 18 bases lying between them. Germline lookup yields CDR1 LNHDA and CDR2 SQIVND (reference sequence). This CDR3 spans 15 amino acids. CDR3 bases: TGTGCCAGTAGTCCTTCCGGCGGAGGGGGGGAGACCCAGTACTTC. It is translated as CASSPSGGGGETQYF.

This clonotype was counted a few times. The chain joins TRBV6-5 to TRBJ1-1; a weak D match, TRBD1 (5 bases). CDR1 and CDR2 from the germline V gene are MNHEY and SVGAGI. Between the trimmed V and J ends, which lost 2 bases and 2 bases, there was a span of 12 bases. The CDR3 is 15 residues long. CDR3 nucleotide sequence: TGTGCCAGCAGTTACGTCCAGGGCAGAAACACTGAAGCTTTCTTT. Translation gives CASSYVQGRNTEAFF.